This T cell receptor beta chain was captured in a study of blood T cell repertoires in COVID-19. Per the study methods: How many nucleated cells were present was estimated from reference gene primer amplification. Measured with immunoSEQ multiplex PCR; TCRdb has only the in-frame clones, and not every one. The D gene and trimming were derived from the DNA, and the V and J assignments and clone size from that table. The sample carries fewer than 85,000 clones, about four fifths recorded once. The V gene lost 6 bases and the J gene lost 8 bases, with 22 bases spanning the gap. The CDR3 loop spans 14 amino acids. Germline V CDR1 and CDR2: SQVTM, ANQGSEA.

The TCR sequence derives from a woman older than 75 with active or convalescent COVID-19. The genes are TRBV29-1 and TRBJ1-2, with a tentative D call TRBD1 (6 bases). The sequencing input was peripheral blood. CDR3 in amino acids: CSVLPQGSSRGYTF. The CDR3 region has the DNA TGCAGCGTCCTACCACAGGGTTCCTCGAGGGGCTACACCTTC.